The subject of this entry is one T cell receptor (beta chain). Antigen specificity is unknown. Time point reported: persistent/refractory GD, antithyroid drugs over 5 years with positive TRAb. The TCR library was made from RNA that had been extracted from PBMCs in TRIzol. Those enrolled as patients came out of an endocrinology department in Xi'an, China. The CDR3 runs to 18 residues. CDR1 SGDLS and CDR2 YYNGEE come from the germline V gene. The V segment lost 0 bases and the J segment 4 bases; nucleotides outside the gene matches: 12. The source of the sample is a study of regulatory T cells in long-lasting Graves disease. Study-wide background: Positivity for TSH receptor antibodies plus over 5 years of antithyroid drugs meant persistent Graves' disease. Points from the study as a whole: Persistent disease favored TRBV28, TRBJ1-2 and TRBJ2-5. Newly diagnosed patients shared approximately 1,000 public clonotypes; persistent patients shared around 2,500.

In building TCR beta libraries, iRepertoire HTBI primers were used together with Arm-PCR of CDR3 regions. TCRdb used MiXCR to reprocess the multiplex PCR reads, holding one entry per CDR3 protein. The table lists some 420,000 distinct CDR3 sequences, approximately 22% of them singletons. The receptor was derived from a female donor with Graves disease. The specimen comprised peripheral blood mononuclear cells (PBMCs), sampled when the disease was refractory, from a patient treated with antithyroid drugs. J is TRBJ2-2 and V is TRBV9; TRBD2 agrees at 7 bases. This chain's CDR3 is CASSVGASGRESTGELFF. The CDR3 region has the DNA TGTGCCAGCAGCGTAGGAGCGAGTGGGCGGGAGAGCACCGGGGAGCTGTTTTTT.